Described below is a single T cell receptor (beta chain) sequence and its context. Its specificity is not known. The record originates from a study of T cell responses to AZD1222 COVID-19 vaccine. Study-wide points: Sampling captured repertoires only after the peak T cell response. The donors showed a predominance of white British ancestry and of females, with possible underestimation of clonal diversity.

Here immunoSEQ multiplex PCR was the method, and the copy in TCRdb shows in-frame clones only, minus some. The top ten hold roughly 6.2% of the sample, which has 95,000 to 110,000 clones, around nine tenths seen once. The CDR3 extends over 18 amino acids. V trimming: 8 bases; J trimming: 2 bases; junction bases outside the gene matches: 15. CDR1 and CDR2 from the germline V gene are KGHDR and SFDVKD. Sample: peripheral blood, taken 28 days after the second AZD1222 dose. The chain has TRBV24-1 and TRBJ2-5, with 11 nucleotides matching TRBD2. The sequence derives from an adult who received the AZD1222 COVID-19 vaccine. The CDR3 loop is CATKPRPRLAGQQETQYF. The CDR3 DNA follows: TGTGCCACCAAGCCGAGGCCGAGACTAGCGGGGCAACAAGAGACCCAGTACTTC.